Following are 30 T cell receptor beta chains from one sample sequenced in a study of shared clonotypes between healthy human individuals. Clones were sequenced by immunoSEQ multiplex PCR, and TCRdb holds only the in-frame ones, with some missing. The sample consists of about 2,500,000 clones, around nine tenths of them appearing once. Sequences were obtained from naive CD4+ T cells sorted from blood. Stated subset: CD45RA+ positively selected. The receptor set was obtained from a man in his late teens or twenties in good health.

V is TRBV7-2 and J is TRBJ1-2; D not resolved. Germline V gene lookup returns CDR1 SGHTA and CDR2 FQGNSA. Trimming cost V 4 bases and J 7 bases, with 10 bases left between them. The CDR3 has 12 amino acids. CDR3 sequence (DNA): TGTGCCAGCAGCTCCTACAGAACTGGCTACACCTTC. Its protein is CASSSYRTGYTF.

For this clone: Other nucleotide sequences from this sample produce the same CDR3. The chain combines TRBV6-5 with TRBJ2-7, with 8 bases fitting TRBD1. V dropped 0 bases and J dropped 4; count of bases not matched to a gene: 2. The CDR3 contains 14 residues. The germline CDR1 and CDR2 sequences are MNHEY and SVGAGI. CDR3 nucleotides: TGTGCCAGCAGTTACTCCCAGGGGGCGTACGAGCAGTACTTC. It is translated as CASSYSQGAYEQYF.

For this clone: The sample holds other DNA sequences that translate to the same CDR3. The chain is built from TRBV2 and TRBJ1-1; 7 nucleotides line up with TRBD1. J was trimmed by 5 bases and V by 2 bases; bases with no gene match: 5. Germline CDR1 SNHLY, CDR2 FYNNEI. This CDR3 contains 14 residues. CDR3 region: CASSERQGGTEAFF. Written as DNA, the CDR3 is TGTGCCAGCAGTGAAAGACAGGGCGGGACTGAAGCTTTCTTT.

The rearrangement joins TRBV9 to TRBJ2-2; 10 bases are shared with TRBD2. Per germline, CDR1 SGDLS and CDR2 YYNGEE. This CDR3 has 15 amino acids. V trimming: 3 bases; J trimming: 5 bases; junction bases outside the gene matches: 4. CDR3 protein: CASSERAGGTGELFF. The CDR3 bases are TGTGCCAGCAGCGAGAGAGCGGGGGGGACCGGGGAGCTGTTTTTT.

J is TRBJ2-7 and V is TRBV5-1; D is ambiguous. This CDR3 is 12 amino acids long. V was pared by 3 bases and J by 7 bases, with 11 bases between. From germline, CDR1 is SGHRS and CDR2 YFSETQ. The CDR3 DNA reads TGCGCCAGCAGCTCGGCCCCACCGGAGCAGTACTTC. Translated, it gives CASSSAPPEQYF.

This chain uses TRBV18 with TRBJ2-1, with D possibly being TRBD2 (5 bases). Trimming left V 0 bases short and J 9 bases short, with 18 bases between. The V gene's germline CDR1 is KGHSH and CDR2 LQKENI. The CDR3 sequence is 16 residues long. The CDR3 bases are TGTGCCAGCTCACCACCGTCCCGGGCACCTGAGGGTGAGCAGTTCTTC. Translation gives CASSPPSRAPEGEQFF.

V gene TRBV10-1 combines with J gene TRBJ2-1, with D possibly being TRBD1 or TRBD2 (5 bases each). V was cut by 8 bases and J by 10 bases, with 18 bases left in between. This CDR3 has 13 amino acids. Per germline, CDR1 WNHNN and CDR2 SYGVQD (reference sequence). CDR3 nucleotides: TGCGCCAGCGGACCTAATGGGGGATACGAGCAGTTCTTC. Protein: CASGPNGGYEQFF.

The V gene is TRBV29-1, the J gene TRBJ2-3, with 9 bases that match TRBD2. V was pared by 6 bases and J by 0 bases, with 13 bases of the junction left unmatched. Germline V gene sequence: CDR1 SQVTM, CDR2 ANQGSEA. The CDR3 loop spans 17 amino acids. The DNA of the CDR3 is TGCAGCGTCCGACGGGCCCCTAGCGGGGTGAGCACAGATACGCAGTATTTT. Translated, it gives CSVRRAPSGVSTDTQYF.

This clone was counted a single time. V usage is TRBV15 and J usage is TRBJ2-1; tentatively, D is TRBD2 (5 bases). The CDR3 contains 16 residues. V was clipped by 3 bases and J by 5 bases, with 17 bases between them. Germline CDR1 LNHNV, CDR2 YYDKDF (reference sequence). The CDR3 DNA reads TGTGCCACCAGCAGTCCGGGATCCGGGCCTAACAATGAGCAGTTCTTC. Encoded protein: CATSSPGSGPNNEQFF.

The chain employs TRBV14 and TRBJ2-7; D may match TRBD1 or TRBD2 (6 bases each). Trimming removed 4 bases at V and 0 bases at J, with 16 bases between. In germline, CDR1 is SGHDN, CDR2 FVKESK. The CDR3 runs to 16 residues. The CDR3 DNA reads as TGTGCCAGCAGCCGTAAGGGGGGAGCAGGCTCCTACGAGCAGTACTTC. As protein: CASSRKGGAGSYEQYF.

V gene TRBV28 combines with J gene TRBJ1-1; a weak D match, TRBD1 (6 bases). The V and J ends lost 6 bases and 5 bases respectively, with 13 bases between them. Per germline, CDR1 MDHEN and CDR2 SYDVKM. The CDR3 runs 13 residues. This CDR3 is CASRGGQRTEAFF. The CDR3 region has the DNA TGTGCCAGCAGGGGGGGGCAGAGGACTGAAGCTTTCTTT.

The CDR3 here is CATSREGGADEQFF. The CDR3 bases are TGTGCCACCAGCAGAGAAGGCGGCGCGGATGAGCAGTTCTTC. This chain uses TRBV15 with TRBJ2-1; D not certain. Germline loops: CDR1 LNHNV, CDR2 YYDKDF (reference sequence). V lost 0 bases to trimming and J lost 8 bases, with 11 bases between them. The CDR3 covers 14 residues. The full variable domain, with the rest looked up from reference TRBV15 and TRBJ2-1, is DAMVIQNPRYQVTQFGKPVTLSCSQTLNHNVMYWYQQKSSQAPKLLFHYYDKDFNNEADTPDNFQSRRPNTSFCFLDIRSPGLGDTAMYLCATSREGGADEQFFGPGTRLTVL.

The rearrangement links TRBV20-1 to TRBJ2-5, with D unclear. The V gene lost 4 bases and the J gene lost 3 bases, with 6 bases spanning the gap. Germline V gene lookup returns CDR1 DFQATT and CDR2 SNEGSKA (reference sequence). CDR3 length equals 11 residues. CDR3: CSAMQEETQYF. The CDR3 DNA reads as TGCAGTGCTATGCAGGAAGAGACCCAGTACTTC.

The chain links TRBV30 to TRBJ1-5, with 7 bases identical to TRBD1. The germline gives CDR1 GTSNPN, CDR2 SVGIG (reference sequence). The junction had 2 bases not matched to a gene; V was cut back by 1 base and J by 2 bases. The CDR3 length is 14 residues. CDR3 DNA sequence: TGTGCCTGGAGTGAGGGACAGCGCAATCAGCCCCAGCATTTT. Translated: CAWSEGQRNQPQHF.

The chain links TRBV9 to TRBJ2-1, with a tentative D call TRBD1 (6 bases). The germline V gene has CDR1 SGDLS and CDR2 YYNGEE. Trimming cost V 5 bases and J 2 bases, with 11 bases left between them. The length of the CDR3 is 14 residues. The CDR3 sequence is CASSETGTYNEQFF. DNA for the CDR3: TGTGCCAGCAGTGAGACAGGAACCTACAATGAGCAGTTCTTC.

The rearrangement joins TRBV18 to TRBJ2-7; 12 nucleotides line up with TRBD2. The ends lost 2 bases at V and 2 bases at J; junction bases unmatched: 4. The CDR3 consists of 16 residues. Germline V lookup: CDR1 KGHSH, CDR2 LQKENI. CDR3 sequence reads: CASSPSASGRAYEQYF. The CDR3, as DNA: TGTGCCAGCTCACCATCGGCTAGCGGGAGGGCCTACGAGCAGTACTTC.

This clone came up once. The chain combines TRBV5-1 with TRBJ2-7; 9 bases map to TRBD1. The trim removed 4 bases at V and 1 base at J, leaving 6 bases unmatched. Germline V gene sequence: CDR1 SGHRS, CDR2 YFSETQ. The CDR3 loop spans 15 amino acids. The DNA for the CDR3 is TGCGCCAGCAGCACTACAGGGGGCGCTTCCTACGAGCAGTACTTC. This gives the protein CASSTTGGASYEQYF.

The chain employs TRBV5-5 and TRBJ2-4; tentative D call: TRBD2 (6 bases). Germline V lookup: CDR1 SGHKS, CDR2 YYEKEE (reference sequence). Deletions cut 4 bases from V and 9 bases from J, with 20 bases between. This CDR3 has 15 amino acids. The CDR3 nucleotides read TGTGCCAGCAGCCCCTCCCCCGGGGGACCAGGCATTCAGTACTTC. Encoded protein: CASSPSPGGPGIQYF.

This clone was counted only a few times. The sample carries other DNA sequences with the same CDR3. This chain joins TRBV7-3 and TRBJ2-2; D call uncertain. Between the trimmed V and J ends, which lost 5 bases and 0 bases, there was a span of 4 bases. This CDR3 has 13 residues. CDR1 and CDR2 (germline): SGHTA, FQGTGA. The chain's CDR3 is CASSPANTGELFF. CDR3 DNA sequence: TGTGCCAGCAGCCCCGCGAACACCGGGGAGCTGTTTTTT.

The J gene is TRBJ2-5, the V gene TRBV6-4, with a possible D match to TRBD2 (5 bases). The germline V gene has CDR1 MRHNA and CDR2 SNTAGT. Trimming cost V 2 bases and J 5 bases, with 15 bases left between them. The CDR3 totals 15 residues. The CDR3 nucleotides read TGTGCCAGCAGTGACCCGTCGGGGATTCCCGAGACCCAGTACTTC. This codes for CASSDPSGIPETQYF.

This sequence joins TRBV10-3 and TRBJ2-6, with D perhaps TRBD2 (5 bases). Germline-derived CDR1 and CDR2 are ENHRY and SYGVKD. V lost 4 bases and J lost 0, with 7 bases in between. The CDR3 is 15 residues long. Here the CDR3 reads CAISGSVSGANVLTF. CDR3 DNA sequence: TGTGCCATCAGTGGTAGCGTCTCTGGGGCCAACGTCCTGACTTTC.

This rearrangement joins TRBV30 to TRBJ1-2, with a possible D match to TRBD1 (6 bases). The V and J ends lost 2 bases and 4 bases respectively, with 20 bases between them. The CDR3 has 16 residues. The germline V gene encodes CDR1 GTSNPN and CDR2 SVGIG (reference sequence). The CDR3 is CAWSPDSVPLIYGYTF. The CDR3 bases are TGTGCCTGGAGTCCGGACAGTGTCCCTCTCATCTATGGCTACACCTTC.

The V gene is TRBV2, the J gene TRBJ1-4; D is unclear. There are 14 residues in the CDR3. Germline-derived CDR1 and CDR2 are SNHLY and FYNNEI. V lost 3 bases and J 8 bases, leaving 13 bases between the germline ends. CDR3 coding DNA: TGTGCCAGCAGTGAGATGGGGTTAGGAGAAAAACTGTTTTTT. It yields the protein CASSEMGLGEKLFF.

The chain carries TRBV19 and TRBJ2-2; 8 bases agree with TRBD2. This CDR3 is built from 14 residues. Per germline, CDR1 LNHDA and CDR2 SQIVND (reference sequence). With 7 bases clipped from V and 4 bases from J, the junction kept 5 bases outside the gene matches. The CDR3 nucleotides are TGTGCCAGTAAAGCGGGGGCCCTCACCGGGGAGCTGTTTTTT. It translates to CASKAGALTGELFF.

V usage is TRBV6-5 and J usage is TRBJ2-2; tentative D call: TRBD1 (5 bases). CDR1 and CDR2 (germline): MNHEY, SVGAGI. The CDR3 contains 14 residues. V dropped 5 bases and J dropped 7 bases, with 14 bases sitting between them. CDR3: CASSRGIVGGELFF. The CDR3 DNA follows: TGTGCCAGCAGTAGGGGTATTGTTGGCGGGGAGCTGTTTTTT.

The chain uses TRBV27 and TRBJ2-6; 9 positions agree with TRBD1. The germline V gene has CDR1 MNHEY and CDR2 SMNVEV (reference sequence). The CDR3 contains 17 residues. Germline trimming cut 8 bases from V and 0 bases from J; bases unmatched to any gene: 8. CDR3 DNA: TGTGCCAGCGCGCCTACAGGGGGCGCCTCTGGGGCCAACGTCCTGACTTTC. Translated, it gives CASAPTGGASGANVLTF.

CDR3 sequence reads: CASSERRTAATNEKLFF. DNA of the CDR3: TGTGCCAGCAGTGAAAGGAGGACCGCCGCAACTAATGAAAAACTGTTTTTT. This chain joins TRBV6-1 and TRBJ1-4; D not resolved. The germline V gene encodes CDR1 MNHNS and CDR2 SASEGT. The CDR3 runs to 17 residues. Trimming removed 2 bases from V and 0 bases from J, with 13 bases in between.

Note on this clone: Distinct nucleotide sequences in the sample also encode this CDR3. The chain uses TRBV18 and TRBJ1-1; D remains ambiguous. The CDR3 loop spans 12 amino acids. The germline V gene encodes CDR1 KGHSH and CDR2 LQKENI. V lost 6 bases, J lost 1 base, and 6 bases lay in between. For the CDR3, the DNA is TGTGCCAGCTCGCGACCGAACACTGAAGCTTTCTTT. Translation: CASSRPNTEAFF.

This clone was seen a single time. The chain couples TRBV29-1 to TRBJ1-2, with 10 positions matching TRBD1. The CDR3 runs 14 residues. V shed 7 bases and J 4 bases; nucleotides not matched to a gene: 9. Germline-derived CDR1 and CDR2 are SQVTM and ANQGSEA. CDR3: CSGGTGDVGYGYTF. The CDR3 bases are TGCAGCGGGGGGACAGGGGATGTTGGCTATGGCTACACCTTC. The full variable domain, rest sourced from reference TRBV29-1 and TRBJ1-2, is SAVISQKPSRDICQRGTSLTIQCQVDSQVTMMFWYRQQPGQSLTLIATANQGSEATYESGFVIDKFPISRPNLTFSTLTVSNMSPEDSSIYLCSGGTGDVGYGYTFGSGTRLTVV.

V usage is TRBV7-2 and J usage is TRBJ2-1; the match to TRBD2 covers 10 bases. Trimming cost V 5 bases and J 7 bases; bases outside gene matches: 2. CDR3 length: 13 amino acids. The germline CDR1 and CDR2 sequences are SGHTA and FQGNSA. CDR3 in amino acids: CASSASGGNEQFF. CDR3 nucleotide sequence: TGTGCCAGCAGCGCTAGCGGGGGTAATGAGCAGTTCTTC.